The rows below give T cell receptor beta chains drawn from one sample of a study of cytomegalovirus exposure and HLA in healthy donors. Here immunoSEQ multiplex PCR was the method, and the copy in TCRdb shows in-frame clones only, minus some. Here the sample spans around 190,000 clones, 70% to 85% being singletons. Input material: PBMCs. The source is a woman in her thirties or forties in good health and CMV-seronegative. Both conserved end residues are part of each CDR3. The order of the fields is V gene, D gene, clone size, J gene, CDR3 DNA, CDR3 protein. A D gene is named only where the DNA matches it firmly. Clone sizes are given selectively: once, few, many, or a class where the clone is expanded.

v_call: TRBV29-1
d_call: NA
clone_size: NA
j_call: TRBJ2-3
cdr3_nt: TGCAGCGTTGTGCCGGCAGGGGCTTATACGCAGTATTTT
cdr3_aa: CSVVPAGAYTQYF

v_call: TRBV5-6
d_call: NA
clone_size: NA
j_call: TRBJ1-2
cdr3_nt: TGTGCCAGCAGCTCACCGGGGGGGAACCCCTATGGCTACACCTTC
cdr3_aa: CASSSPGGNPYGYTF

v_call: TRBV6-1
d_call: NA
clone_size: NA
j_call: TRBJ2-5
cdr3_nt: TGTGCCAGCATTCTAGAGGTGGGGCGTCGGGAGACCCAGTACTTC
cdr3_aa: CASILEVGRRETQYF

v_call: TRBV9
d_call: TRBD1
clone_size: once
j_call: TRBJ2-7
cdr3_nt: TGTGCCAGCAGCGTAGGCGGGACAGGCCACTACGAGCAGTACTTC
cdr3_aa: CASSVGGTGHYEQYF

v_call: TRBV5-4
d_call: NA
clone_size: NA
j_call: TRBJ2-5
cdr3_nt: TGTGCCAGCAGCCTGGGGAGCCAAGAGACCCAGTACTTC
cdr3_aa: CASSLGSQETQYF

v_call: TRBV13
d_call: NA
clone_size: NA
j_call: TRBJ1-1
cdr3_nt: TGTGCCAGCAGCTTAGGGGTCCGCGGGAACACTGAAGCTTTCTTT
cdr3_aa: CASSLGVRGNTEAFF

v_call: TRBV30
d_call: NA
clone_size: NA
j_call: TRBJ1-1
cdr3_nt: TGTGCCTACAGAACGATTCTGAACACTGAAGCTTTCTTT
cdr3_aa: CAYRTILNTEAFF

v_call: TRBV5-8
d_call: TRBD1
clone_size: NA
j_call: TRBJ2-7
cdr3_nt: TGTGCCAGCAGCTTGGGTGGCAGGGGGGAGCAGTACTTC
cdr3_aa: CASSLGGRGEQYF

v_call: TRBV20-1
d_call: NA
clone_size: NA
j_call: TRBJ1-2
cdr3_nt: TGCAGTGCTAGTGGGGAGAATGGCTACACCTTC
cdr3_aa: CSASGENGYTF

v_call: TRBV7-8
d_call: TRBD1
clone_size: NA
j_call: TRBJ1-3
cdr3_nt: TGTGCCAGCAGCTCCACAGGGGGCCTGGGTGGAAACACCATATATTTT
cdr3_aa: CASSSTGGLGGNTIYF

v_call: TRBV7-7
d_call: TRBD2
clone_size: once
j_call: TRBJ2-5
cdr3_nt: TGTGCTAGCAGCTTAGGCGGGGGGCAGTACCAAGAGACCCAGTACTTC
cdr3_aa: CASSLGGGQYQETQYF

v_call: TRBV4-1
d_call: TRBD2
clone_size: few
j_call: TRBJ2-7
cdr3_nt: TGCGCCAGCAGCCAGGTTAGCGGGGGTACCTACGAGCAGTACTTC
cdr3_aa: CASSQVSGGTYEQYF

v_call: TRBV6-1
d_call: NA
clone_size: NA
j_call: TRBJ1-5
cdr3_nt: TGTGCCAGCAGCTCCGTAAGCAATCAGCCCCAGCATTTT
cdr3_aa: CASSSVSNQPQHF

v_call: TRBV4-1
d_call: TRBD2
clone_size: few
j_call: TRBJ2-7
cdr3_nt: TGCGCCAGCAGTCAGACTAGCGGGAGCTATTCCTACGAGCAGTACTTC
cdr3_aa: CASSQTSGSYSYEQYF

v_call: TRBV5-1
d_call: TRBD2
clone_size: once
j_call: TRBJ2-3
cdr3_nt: TGCGCCAGCAGCTTGGAGGGACTAGGGGGAAAAACAGATACGCAGTATTTT
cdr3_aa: CASSLEGLGGKTDTQYF

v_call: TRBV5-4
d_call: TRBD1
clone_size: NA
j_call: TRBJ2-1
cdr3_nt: TGTGCCAGCAGCTTGGCCGGGGGGACAGGGGGCATCAATGAGCAGTTCTTC
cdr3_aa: CASSLAGGTGGINEQFF

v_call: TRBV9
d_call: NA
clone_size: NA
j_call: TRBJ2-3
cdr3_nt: TGTGCCAGCAGCGGAGGAGCGGAGTCTACGCAGTATTTT
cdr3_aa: CASSGGAESTQYF

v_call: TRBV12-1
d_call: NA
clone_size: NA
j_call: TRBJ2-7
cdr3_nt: TGTGCCAGCAGCTTTGCACAGTACGAGCAGTACTTC
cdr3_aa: CASSFAQYEQYF

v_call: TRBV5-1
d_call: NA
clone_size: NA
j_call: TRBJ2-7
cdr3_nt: TGCGCCAGCAGCTCCTTCGTCAGTCCTTCCTACGAGCAGTACTTC
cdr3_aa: CASSSFVSPSYEQYF

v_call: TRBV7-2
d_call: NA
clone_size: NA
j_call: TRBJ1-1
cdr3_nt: TGTGCCAGCAGCTTAGCTCAGGGGAACACTGAAGCTTTCTTT
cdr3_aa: CASSLAQGNTEAFF

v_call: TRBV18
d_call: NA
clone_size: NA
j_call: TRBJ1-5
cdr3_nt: TGTGCCAGCTCAAACCGACAGGCACCGAATCAGCCCCAGCATTTT
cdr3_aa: CASSNRQAPNQPQHF

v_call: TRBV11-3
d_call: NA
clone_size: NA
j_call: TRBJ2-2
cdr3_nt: TGTGCCAGCAGCCAACAGGAAATCGGGGAGCTGTTTTTT
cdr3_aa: CASSQQEIGELFF

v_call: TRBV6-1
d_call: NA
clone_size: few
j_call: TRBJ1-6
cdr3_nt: TGTGCCAGCAGTGTACGCCCCGAGGCCCTCCACTTT
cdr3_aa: CASSVRPEALHF

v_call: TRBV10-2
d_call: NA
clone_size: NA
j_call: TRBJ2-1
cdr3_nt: TGCGCCAGCAGTGAGTGGGGGGACACTAGCGCCGCCTACAATGAGCAGTTCTTC
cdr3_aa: CASSEWGDTSAAYNEQFF

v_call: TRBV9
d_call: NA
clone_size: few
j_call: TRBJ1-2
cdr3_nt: TGTGCCAGCGGTCGGGATTTCTATGGCTACACCTTC
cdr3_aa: CASGRDFYGYTF

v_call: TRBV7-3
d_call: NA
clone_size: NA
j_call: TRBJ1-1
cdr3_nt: TGTGCCAGCAGCTCCCAGGGCAACACTGAAGCTTTCTTT
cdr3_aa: CASSSQGNTEAFF

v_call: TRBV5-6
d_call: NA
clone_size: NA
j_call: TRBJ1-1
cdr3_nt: TGTGCCAGCAGCTTGGTCCCAGAGAACACTGAAGCTTTCTTT
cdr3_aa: CASSLVPENTEAFF

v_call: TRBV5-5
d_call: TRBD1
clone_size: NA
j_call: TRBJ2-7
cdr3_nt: TGTGCCAGCAGCTTGGGGGGACAGGGAACGTACGAGCAGTACTTC
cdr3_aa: CASSLGGQGTYEQYF

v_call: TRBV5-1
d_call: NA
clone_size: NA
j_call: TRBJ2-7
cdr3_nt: TGCGCCAGCAGCGGGGACTCCTCGATGCTCTACGAGCAGTACTTC
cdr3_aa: CASSGDSSMLYEQYF

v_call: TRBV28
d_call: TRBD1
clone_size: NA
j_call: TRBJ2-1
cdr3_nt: TGTGCCAGCAGGGGGACAGGGGAATACAATGAGCAGTTCTTC
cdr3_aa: CASRGTGEYNEQFF

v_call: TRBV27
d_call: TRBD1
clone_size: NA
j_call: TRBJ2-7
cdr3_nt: TGTGCCAGCAGTCCCCGTTTCGACAGGGGGCGAAGCGAGCAGTACTTC
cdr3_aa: CASSPRFDRGRSEQYF

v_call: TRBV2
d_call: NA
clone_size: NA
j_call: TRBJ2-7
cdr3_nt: TGTGCCAGCAGTGACCAGGCGGAGGCGAGCGAGCAGTACTTC
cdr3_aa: CASSDQAEASEQYF

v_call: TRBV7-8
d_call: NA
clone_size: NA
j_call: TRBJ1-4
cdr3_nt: TGTGCCAGCCGAGACCCCCGGGGGTCTAATGAAAAACTGTTTTTT
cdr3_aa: CASRDPRGSNEKLFF

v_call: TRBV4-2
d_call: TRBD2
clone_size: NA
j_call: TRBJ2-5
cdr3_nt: TGTGCCAGCAGCCAAGATCGGAGCCGAGGGAGGGGCCAAGAGACCCAGTACTTC
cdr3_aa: CASSQDRSRGRGQETQYF

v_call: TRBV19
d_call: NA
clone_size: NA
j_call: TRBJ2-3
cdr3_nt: TGTGCCAGTAGTGGAAAACAGGGAGATACGCAGTATTTT
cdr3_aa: CASSGKQGDTQYF

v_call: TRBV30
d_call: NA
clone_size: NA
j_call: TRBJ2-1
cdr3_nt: TGTGCCTGGACCAACTACAATGAGCAGTTCTTC
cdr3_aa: CAWTNYNEQFF

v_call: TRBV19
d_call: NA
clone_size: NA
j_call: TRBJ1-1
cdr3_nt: TGTGCCAGTAGTATGGGCAGGGGCACTGAAGCTTTCTTT
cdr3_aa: CASSMGRGTEAFF

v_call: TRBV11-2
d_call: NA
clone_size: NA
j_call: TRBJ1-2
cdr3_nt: TGTGCCAGCAGCCCGGGAGACAACAGAGTCAACTATGGCTACACCTTC
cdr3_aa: CASSPGDNRVNYGYTF

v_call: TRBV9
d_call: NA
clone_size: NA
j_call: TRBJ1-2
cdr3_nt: TGTGCCAGCAGCGTAGAGTCAGGAGGTATCTATGGCTACACCTTC
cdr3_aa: CASSVESGGIYGYTF

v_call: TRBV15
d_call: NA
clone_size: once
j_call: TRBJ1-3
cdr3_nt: TGTGCCACCAGCAGAGATCCAGGGACTGGAAACACCATATATTTT
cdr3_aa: CATSRDPGTGNTIYF

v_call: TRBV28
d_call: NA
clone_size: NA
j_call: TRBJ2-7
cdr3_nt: TGTGCCAGCATCCCGGCGGGACCACCCATTTTCGAGCAGTACTTC
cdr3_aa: CASIPAGPPIFEQYF

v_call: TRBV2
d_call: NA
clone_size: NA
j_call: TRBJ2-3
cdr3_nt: TGTGCCAGCAGTGAACGACTAACTAGCACAGATACGCAGTATTTT
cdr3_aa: CASSERLTSTDTQYF

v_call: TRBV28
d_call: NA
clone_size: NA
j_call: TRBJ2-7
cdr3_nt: TGTGCCAGCAGTACGGCAGGCCAAAGCTCCTACGAGCAGTACTTC
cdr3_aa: CASSTAGQSSYEQYF

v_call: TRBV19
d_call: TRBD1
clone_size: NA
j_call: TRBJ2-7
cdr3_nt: TGTGCCAGTAGTAGCCAGGGGGACAGGGGCTACGAGCAGTACTTC
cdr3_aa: CASSSQGDRGYEQYF

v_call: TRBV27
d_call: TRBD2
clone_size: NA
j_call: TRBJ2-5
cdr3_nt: TGTGCCAGCAGTGCCCAGTTCCGCGGGGGTCAGACCGCCCAGTACTTC
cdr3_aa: CASSAQFRGGQTAQYF

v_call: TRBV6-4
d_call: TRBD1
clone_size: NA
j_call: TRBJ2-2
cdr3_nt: TGTGCCAGCAGTGACATCACAGGGGCCACCGGGGAGCTGTTTTTT
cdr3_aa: CASSDITGATGELFF

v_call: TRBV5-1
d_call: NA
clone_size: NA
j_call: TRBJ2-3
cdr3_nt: TGCGCCAGCAGCGGGGCCCACCTCACAGATACGCAGTATTTT
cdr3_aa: CASSGAHLTDTQYF

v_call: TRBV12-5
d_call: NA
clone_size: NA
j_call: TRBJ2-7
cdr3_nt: TGTGCTAGTGGTTTGGGCCTAGAGCAGTACTTC
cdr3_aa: CASGLGLEQYF